This T cell receptor (beta chain) was captured in a study of blood T cells in healthy people across ages. CDR3 length: 16 amino acids. Germline V CDR1 and CDR2: ENHRY, SYGVKD. Trimming removed 0 bases from V and 4 bases from J, with 13 bases in between. The authors ran a second PCR of roughly 6 to 12 cycles using a sample-barcoded 5' primer and a J-beta primer mix. TCRdb ran MiXCR on the 5' RACE reads and lists one entry per CDR3 protein. The repertoire has 600,000 to 850,000 distinct CDR3 sequences, approximately 25% of them found once; the top ten carry 9.4%. These data also featured in a second study, about T cells of mothers and their children.

The sequence derives from a boy younger than 18 in good health. The chain employs TRBV10-3 and TRBJ2-1; D may be TRBD1 or TRBD2 (5 bases each). Material for sequencing was blood. Here the CDR3 DNA reads TGTGCCATCAGTGAGTCGTCGGGGACCGGTTACAATGAGCAGTTCTTC. It codes for CAISESSGTGYNEQFF.